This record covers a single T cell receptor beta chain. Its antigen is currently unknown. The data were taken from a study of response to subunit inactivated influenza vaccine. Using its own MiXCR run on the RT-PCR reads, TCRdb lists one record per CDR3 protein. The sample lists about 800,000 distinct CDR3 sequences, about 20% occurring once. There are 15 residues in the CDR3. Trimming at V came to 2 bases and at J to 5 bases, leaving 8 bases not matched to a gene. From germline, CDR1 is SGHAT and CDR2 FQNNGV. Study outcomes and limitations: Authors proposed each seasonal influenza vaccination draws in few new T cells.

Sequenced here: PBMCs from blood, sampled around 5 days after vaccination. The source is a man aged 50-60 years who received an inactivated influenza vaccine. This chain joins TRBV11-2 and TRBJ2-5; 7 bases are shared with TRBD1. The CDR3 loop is CASSLSQGDMETQYF. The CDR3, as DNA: TGTGCCAGCAGCTTAAGTCAGGGGGACATGGAGACCCAGTACTTC.